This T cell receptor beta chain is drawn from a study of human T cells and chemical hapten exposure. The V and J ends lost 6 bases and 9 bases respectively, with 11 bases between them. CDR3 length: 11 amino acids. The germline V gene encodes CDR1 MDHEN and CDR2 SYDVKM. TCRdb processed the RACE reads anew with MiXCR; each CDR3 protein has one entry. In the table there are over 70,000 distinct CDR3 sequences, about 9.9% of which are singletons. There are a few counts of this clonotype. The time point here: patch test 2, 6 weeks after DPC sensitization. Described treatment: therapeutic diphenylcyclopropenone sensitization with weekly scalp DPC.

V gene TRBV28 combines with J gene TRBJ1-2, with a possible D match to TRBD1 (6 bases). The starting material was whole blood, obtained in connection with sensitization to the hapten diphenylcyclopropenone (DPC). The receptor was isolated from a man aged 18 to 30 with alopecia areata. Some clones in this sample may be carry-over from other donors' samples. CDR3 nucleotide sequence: TGTGCCAGCAGACACAGGGAAAGCTACACCTTC. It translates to CASRHRESYTF.